This TCR beta chain came from a study of blood T cell repertoires in COVID-19 (dated by TCRdb to 2018 to 2020). Background for the entire study: The collaborator samples originated in the United States, Italy and Spain and spanned the acute and convalescent phases of COVID-19. The prospective study material was composed of cDNA or gDNA derived from T cells, B-cell-depleted T cells, or PBMCs. Subjects who had been exposed to COVID-19, were actively infected with it, or had recovered from it provided the deeply sampled blood TCRbeta repertoires that made up the dataset. The repertoires were released in a freely available public database intended as a resource for research on the immune response to SARS-CoV-2. Samples were obtained from the ongoing ImmuneRACE study (first 160 participants) and from 950 to 1,500 subjects provided by 6 global collaborators. Nearly every sample came with metadata listing a de-identified subject ID, COVID-19 status, age in years and sex. Where available, HLA class I and class II types were obtained from metadata supplied by the sample provider rather than from assay-based typing. Study-wide conclusions, independent of this receptor: The amount of clinical and demographic metadata varied by source and participant and was provided uncurated.

To note about this clone: It has no known antigen specificity. One base away there is no much larger clone; base qualities are not given.

TCRbeta CDR3 regions were amplified from genomic DNA by means of the immunoSEQ Assay, a bias-controlled multiplex PCR. The study's processing was this. The number of nucleated cells in each sample was estimated by amplification of reference gene primers within the assay. To quantify the absolute abundance of each unique TCRbeta CDR3 rearrangement, sequence reads were collapsed and filtered. Productive Simpson clonality was computed per sample as the square root of Simpson's diversity index over productive rearrangements. This immuneACCESS table, as held by TCRdb, lists in-frame sequences with V and J called but not all clones. Of the missing ones, under half trace to an unresolved V gene in checked studies; the others have no known cause. From that table come the V and J calls and clone size; the DNA was used to work out D and trimming. The sample contains tens of thousands of clones, roughly 90% of them found a single time. The top ten hold roughly an eighth of the sample.

Each collaborating institution followed its own protocols to collect whole blood in K2EDTA tubes. For TCRbeta analysis, collaborator samples were shipped as frozen whole blood, as isolated PBMCs, or as DNA extracted from either sample type. What was sequenced was peripheral blood. The TCR was taken from a human donor in a cohort sampled during active COVID-19.

The CDR3 region reads CASSQVLRTGDYGYTF. The nucleotides read TGTGCCAGCAGCCAAGTCCTCCGGACAGGGGACTATGGCTACACCTTC. The rearranged segments are TRBV3-1 (or the pseudogene TRBV3-2) and TRBJ1-2; TRBD1 lines up with 9 middle nucleotides. From the cysteine up to the phenylalanine, the CDR3 has a length of 16 residues. Kept here is only the CDR3 DNA, which spans 48 bases and is read in frame from base 1. Per the germline V gene (reference sequence), LGHDT is the CDR1 and YNNKEL is the CDR2. At the junction V is shortened by 1 base and J by 3 bases; bases outside the gene matches: 6.